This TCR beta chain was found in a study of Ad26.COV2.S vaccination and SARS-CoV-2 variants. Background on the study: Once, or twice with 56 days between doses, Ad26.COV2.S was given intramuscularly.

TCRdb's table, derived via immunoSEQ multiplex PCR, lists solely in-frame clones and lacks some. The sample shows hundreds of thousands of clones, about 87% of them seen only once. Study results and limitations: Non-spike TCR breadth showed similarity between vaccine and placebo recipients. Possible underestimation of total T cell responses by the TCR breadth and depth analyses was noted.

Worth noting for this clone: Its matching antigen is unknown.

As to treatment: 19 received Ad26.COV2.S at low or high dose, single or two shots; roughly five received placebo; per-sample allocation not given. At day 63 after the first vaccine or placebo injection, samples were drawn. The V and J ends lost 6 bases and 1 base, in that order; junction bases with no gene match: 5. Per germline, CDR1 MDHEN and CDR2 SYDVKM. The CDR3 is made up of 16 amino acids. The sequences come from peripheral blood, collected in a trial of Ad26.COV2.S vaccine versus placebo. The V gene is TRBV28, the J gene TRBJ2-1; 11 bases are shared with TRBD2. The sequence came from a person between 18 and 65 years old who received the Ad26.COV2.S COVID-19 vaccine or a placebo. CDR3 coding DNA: TGTGCCAGCAGAAGGGCTAGCGGGAGGTCCTACAATGAGCAGTTCTTC. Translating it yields CASRRASGRSYNEQFF.